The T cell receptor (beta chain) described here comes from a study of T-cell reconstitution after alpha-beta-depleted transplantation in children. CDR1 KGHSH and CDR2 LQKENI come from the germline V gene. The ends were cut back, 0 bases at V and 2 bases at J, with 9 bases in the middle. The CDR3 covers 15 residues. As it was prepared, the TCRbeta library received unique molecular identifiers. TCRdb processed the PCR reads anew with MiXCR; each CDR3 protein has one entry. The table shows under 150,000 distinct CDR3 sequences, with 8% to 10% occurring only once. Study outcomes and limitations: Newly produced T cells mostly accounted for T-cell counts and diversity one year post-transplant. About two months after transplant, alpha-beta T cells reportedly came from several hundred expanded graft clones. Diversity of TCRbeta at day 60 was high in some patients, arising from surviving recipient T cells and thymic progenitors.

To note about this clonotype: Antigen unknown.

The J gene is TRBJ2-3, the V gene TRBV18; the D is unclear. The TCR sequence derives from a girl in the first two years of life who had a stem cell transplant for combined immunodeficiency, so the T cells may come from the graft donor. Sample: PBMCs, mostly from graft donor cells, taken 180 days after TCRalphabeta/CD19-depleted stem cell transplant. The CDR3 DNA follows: TGTGCCAGCTCACCACCGAGACTCTCCACAGATACGCAGTATTTT. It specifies CASSPPRLSTDTQYF.